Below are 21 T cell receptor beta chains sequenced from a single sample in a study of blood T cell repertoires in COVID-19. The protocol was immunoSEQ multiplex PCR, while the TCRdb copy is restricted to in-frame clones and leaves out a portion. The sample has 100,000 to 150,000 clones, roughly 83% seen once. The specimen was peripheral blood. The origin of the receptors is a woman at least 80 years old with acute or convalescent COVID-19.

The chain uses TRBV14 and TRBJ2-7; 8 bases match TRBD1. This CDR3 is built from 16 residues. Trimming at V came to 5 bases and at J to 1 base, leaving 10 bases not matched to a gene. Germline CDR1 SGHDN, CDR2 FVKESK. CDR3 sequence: CASSKLGQGRSYEQYF. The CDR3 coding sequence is TGTGCCAGCAGCAAACTCGGACAGGGCAGGTCCTACGAGCAGTACTTC.

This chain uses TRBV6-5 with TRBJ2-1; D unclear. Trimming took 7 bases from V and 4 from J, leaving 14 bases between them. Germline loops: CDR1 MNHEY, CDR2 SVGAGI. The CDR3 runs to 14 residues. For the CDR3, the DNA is TGTGCCAGCATGGGCCGATTAAAGTACAATGAGCAGTTCTTC. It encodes CASMGRLKYNEQFF.

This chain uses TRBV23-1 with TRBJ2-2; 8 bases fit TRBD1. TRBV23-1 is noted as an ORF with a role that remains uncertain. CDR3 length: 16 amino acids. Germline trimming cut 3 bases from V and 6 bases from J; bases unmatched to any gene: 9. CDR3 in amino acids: CASSHRTGQFPGELFF. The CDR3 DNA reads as TGCGCCAGCAGTCACAGGACAGGGCAGTTCCCCGGGGAGCTGTTTTTT.

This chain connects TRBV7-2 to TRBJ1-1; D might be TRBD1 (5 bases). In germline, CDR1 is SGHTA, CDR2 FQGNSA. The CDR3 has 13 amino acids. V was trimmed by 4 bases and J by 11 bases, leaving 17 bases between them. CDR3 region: CASSSDLGGVAFF. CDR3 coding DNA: TGTGCCAGCAGCTCCGACCTGGGGGGAGTGGCTTTCTTT.

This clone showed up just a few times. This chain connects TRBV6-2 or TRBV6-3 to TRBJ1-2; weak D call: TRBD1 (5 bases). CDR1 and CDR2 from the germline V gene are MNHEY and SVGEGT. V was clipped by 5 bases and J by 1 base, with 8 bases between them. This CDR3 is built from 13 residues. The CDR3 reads CASSLQDNYGYTF. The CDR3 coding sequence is TGTGCCAGCAGTCTACAGGATAACTATGGCTACACCTTC.

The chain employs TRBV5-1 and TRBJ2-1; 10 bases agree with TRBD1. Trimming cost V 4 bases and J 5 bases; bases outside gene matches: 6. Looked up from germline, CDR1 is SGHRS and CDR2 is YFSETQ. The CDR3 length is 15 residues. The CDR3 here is CASSGRGTGDNEQFF. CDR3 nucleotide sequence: TGCGCCAGCAGCGGCCGCGGGACAGGGGACAATGAGCAGTTCTTC.

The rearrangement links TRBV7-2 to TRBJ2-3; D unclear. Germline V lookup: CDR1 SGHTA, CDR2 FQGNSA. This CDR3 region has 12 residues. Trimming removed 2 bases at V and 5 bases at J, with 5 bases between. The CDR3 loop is CASSLPVDTQYF. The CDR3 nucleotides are TGTGCCAGCAGCTTACCGGTAGATACGCAGTATTTT. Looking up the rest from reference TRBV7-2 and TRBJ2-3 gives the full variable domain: GAGVSQSPSNKVTEKGKDVELRCDPISGHTALYWYRQSLGQGLEFLIYFQGNSAPDKSGLPSDRFSAERTGGSVSTLTIQRTQQEDSAVYLCASSLPVDTQYFGPGTRLTVL.

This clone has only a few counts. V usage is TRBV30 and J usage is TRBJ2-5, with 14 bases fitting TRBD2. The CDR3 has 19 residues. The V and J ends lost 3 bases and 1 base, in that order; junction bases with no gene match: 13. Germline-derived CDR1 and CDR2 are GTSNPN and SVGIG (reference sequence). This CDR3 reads CAWRETGLAGGWGQETQYF. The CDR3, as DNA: TGTGCCTGGAGGGAAACTGGACTAGCGGGGGGATGGGGCCAAGAGACCCAGTACTTC.

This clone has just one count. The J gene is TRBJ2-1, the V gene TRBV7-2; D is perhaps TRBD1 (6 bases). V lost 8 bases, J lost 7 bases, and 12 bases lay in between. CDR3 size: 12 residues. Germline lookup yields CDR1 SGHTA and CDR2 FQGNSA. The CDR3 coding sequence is TGTGCCAGCTCAAAACAGGGAAATGAGCAGTTCTTC. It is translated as CASSKQGNEQFF.

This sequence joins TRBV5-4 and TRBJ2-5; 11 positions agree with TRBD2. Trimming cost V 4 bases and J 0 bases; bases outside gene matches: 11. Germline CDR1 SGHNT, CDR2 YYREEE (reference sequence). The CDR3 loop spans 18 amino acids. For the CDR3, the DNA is TGTGCCAGCAGCATATCTAGCGGGAGGCCTTCGTACCAAGAGACCCAGTACTTC. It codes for CASSISSGRPSYQETQYF.

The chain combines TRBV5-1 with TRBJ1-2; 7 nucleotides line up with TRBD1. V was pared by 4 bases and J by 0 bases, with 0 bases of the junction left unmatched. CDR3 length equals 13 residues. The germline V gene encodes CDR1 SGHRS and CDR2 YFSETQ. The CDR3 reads CASSTGANYGYTF. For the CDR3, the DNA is TGCGCCAGCAGCACAGGGGCTAACTATGGCTACACCTTC.

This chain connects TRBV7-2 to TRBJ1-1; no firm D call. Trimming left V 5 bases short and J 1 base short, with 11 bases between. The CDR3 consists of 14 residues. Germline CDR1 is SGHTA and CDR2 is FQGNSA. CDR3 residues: CASSPRRENTEAFF. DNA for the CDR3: TGTGCCAGCAGCCCCCGACGGGAGAACACTGAAGCTTTCTTT.

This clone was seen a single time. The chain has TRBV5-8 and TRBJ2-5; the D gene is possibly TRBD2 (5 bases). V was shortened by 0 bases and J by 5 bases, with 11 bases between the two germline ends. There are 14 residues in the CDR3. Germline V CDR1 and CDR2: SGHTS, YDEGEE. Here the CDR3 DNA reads TGTGCCAGCAGCTTGGGGCTAGCAGGCGAGACCCAGTACTTC. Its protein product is CASSLGLAGETQYF.

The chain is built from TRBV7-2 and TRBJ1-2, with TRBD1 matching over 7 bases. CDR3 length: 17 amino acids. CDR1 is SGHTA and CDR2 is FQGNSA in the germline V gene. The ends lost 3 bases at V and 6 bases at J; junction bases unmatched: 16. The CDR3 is CASSFAHGVNQGDGYTF. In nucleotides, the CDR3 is TGTGCCAGCAGCTTTGCTCATGGGGTAAATCAGGGGGATGGCTACACCTTC.

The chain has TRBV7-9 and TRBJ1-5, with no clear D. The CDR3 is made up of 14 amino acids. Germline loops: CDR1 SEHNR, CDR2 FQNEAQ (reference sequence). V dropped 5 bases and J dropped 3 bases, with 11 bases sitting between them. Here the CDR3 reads CASSQGGFNQPQHF. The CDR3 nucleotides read TGTGCCAGCAGCCAAGGAGGGTTCAATCAGCCCCAGCATTTT.

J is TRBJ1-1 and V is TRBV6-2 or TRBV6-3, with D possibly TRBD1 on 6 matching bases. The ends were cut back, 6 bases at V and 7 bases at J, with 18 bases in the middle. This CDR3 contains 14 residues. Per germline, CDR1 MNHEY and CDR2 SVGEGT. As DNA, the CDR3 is TGTGCCAGCAGCGACAAAGGGGGTTCGGATGAAGCTTTCTTT. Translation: CASSDKGGSDEAFF.

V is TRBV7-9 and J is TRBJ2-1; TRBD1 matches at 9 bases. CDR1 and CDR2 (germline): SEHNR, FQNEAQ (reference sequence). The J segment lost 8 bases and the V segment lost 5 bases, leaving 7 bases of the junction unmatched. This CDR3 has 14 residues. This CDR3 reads CASSGGTGGDEQFF. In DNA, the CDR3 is TGTGCCAGCAGCGGCGGTACAGGGGGCGATGAGCAGTTCTTC.

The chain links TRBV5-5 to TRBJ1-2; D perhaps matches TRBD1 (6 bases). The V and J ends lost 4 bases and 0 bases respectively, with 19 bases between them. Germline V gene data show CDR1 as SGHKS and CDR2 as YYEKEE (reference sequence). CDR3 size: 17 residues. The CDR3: CASSLRGGEAANYGYTF. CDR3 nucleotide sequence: TGTGCCAGCAGCCTCAGGGGCGGCGAAGCGGCTAACTATGGCTACACCTTC.

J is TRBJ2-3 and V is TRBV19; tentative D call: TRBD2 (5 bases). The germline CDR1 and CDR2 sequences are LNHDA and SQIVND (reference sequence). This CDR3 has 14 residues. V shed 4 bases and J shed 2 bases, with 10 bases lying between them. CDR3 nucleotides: TGTGCCAGTAGTAGAGGACTCATCACAGATACGCAGTATTTT. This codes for CASSRGLITDTQYF.

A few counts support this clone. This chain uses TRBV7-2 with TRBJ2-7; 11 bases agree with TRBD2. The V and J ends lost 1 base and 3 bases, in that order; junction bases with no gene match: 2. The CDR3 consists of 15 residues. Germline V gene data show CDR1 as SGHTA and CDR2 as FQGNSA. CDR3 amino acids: CASSLVSGRDYEQYF. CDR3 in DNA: TGTGCCAGCAGCTTAGTTAGCGGGAGGGACTACGAGCAGTACTTC.

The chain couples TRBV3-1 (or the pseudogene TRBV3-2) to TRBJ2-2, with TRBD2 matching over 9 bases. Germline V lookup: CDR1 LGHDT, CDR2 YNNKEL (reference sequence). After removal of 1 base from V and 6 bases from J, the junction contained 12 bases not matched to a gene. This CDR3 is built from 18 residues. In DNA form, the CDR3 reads TGTGCCAGCAGCCAAGCCCGATGGGGAAGCGGGAGGTCCGGGGAGCTGTTTTTT. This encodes CASSQARWGSGRSGELFF.